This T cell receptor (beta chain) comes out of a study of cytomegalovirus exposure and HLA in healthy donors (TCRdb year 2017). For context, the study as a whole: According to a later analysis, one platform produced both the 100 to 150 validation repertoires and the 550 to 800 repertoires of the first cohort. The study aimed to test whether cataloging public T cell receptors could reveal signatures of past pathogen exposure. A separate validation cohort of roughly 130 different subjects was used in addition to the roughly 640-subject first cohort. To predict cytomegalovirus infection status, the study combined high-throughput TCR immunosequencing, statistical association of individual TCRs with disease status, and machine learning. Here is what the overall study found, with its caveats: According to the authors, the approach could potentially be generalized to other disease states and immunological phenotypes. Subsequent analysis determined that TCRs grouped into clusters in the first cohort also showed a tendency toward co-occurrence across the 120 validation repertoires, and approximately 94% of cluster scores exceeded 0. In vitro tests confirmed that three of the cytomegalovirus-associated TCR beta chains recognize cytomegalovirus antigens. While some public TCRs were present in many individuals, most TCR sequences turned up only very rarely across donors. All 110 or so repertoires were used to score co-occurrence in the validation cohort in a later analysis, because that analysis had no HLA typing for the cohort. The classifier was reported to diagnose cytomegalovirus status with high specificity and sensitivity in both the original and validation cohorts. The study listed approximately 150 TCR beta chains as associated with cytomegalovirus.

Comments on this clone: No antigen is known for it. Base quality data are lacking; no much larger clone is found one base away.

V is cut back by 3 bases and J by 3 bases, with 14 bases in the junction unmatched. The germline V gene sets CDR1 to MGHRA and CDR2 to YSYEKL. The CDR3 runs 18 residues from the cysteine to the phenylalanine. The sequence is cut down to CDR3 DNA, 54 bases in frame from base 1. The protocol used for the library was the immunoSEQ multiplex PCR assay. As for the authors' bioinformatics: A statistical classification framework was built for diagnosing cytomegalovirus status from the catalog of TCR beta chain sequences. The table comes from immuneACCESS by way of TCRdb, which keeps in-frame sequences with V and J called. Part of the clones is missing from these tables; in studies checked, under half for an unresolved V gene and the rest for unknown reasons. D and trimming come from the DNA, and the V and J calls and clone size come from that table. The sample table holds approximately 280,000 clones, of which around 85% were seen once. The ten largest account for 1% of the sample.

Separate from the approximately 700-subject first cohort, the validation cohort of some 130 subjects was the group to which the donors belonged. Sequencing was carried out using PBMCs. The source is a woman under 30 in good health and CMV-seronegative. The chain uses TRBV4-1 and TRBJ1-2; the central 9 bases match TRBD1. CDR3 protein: CASSHLTGQGTQDYGYTF. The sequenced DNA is TGCGCCAGCAGCCATCTAACGGGACAGGGCACCCAGGACTATGGCTACACCTTC.